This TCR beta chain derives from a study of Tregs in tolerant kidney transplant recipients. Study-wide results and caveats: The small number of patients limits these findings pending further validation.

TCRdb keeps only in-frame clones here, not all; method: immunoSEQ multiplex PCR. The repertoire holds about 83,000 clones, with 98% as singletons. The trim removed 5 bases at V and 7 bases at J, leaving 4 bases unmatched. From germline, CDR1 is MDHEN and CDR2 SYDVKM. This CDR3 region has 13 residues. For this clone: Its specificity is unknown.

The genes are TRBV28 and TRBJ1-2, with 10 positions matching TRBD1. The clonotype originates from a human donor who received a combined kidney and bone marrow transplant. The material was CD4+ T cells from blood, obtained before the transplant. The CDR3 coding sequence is TGTGCCAGCAGTCCGACAGGGGGCATTGGCTACACCTTC. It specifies CASSPTGGIGYTF.